The T cell receptor beta chain described here comes from a study of PD-1 blockade in classical Hodgkin lymphoma. Assay used: immunoSEQ multiplex PCR; TCRdb lists only in-frame clones, some missing. This sample carries 12,000 or so clones, 85% of them seen once, and the ten largest clones take about 35%. On this clone: Its target is unknown.

Time point indicated: cycle 4 day 1 (C4D1), after 6 weeks of nivolumab. Relapse was seen in all patients after autologous stem cell transplantation, and brentuximab vedotin exposure was variable. Magnetic negative selection of thawed PBMCs yielded the CD8+ T cells. Nivolumab 3 mg/kg was given intravenously every 2 weeks. General observations from the study: Excluded were patients who started nivolumab under 1 year after ASCT, a group that had lower diversity. There was a significant rise in CD4+ TCR diversity by C4D1, with no such rise for CD8+. Complete responders possessed baseline diversity comparable to newly diagnosed patients.

Deletions cut 1 base from V and 1 base from J, with 12 bases between. Per germline, CDR1 SGHDT and CDR2 YYEEEE. CDR3 length: 15 amino acids. This rearrangement joins TRBV5-6 to TRBJ2-7, with unresolved D. The specimen was CD8+ T cells from blood, collected before the fourth cycle of nivolumab. The TCR was taken from a human donor with classical Hodgkin lymphoma. The donor label of this sample is uncertain. CDR3 protein: CASSLLRRSSYEQYF. The CDR3 DNA sequence: TGTGCCAGCAGCTTGCTCCGACGGAGTTCCTACGAGCAGTACTTC.